This T cell receptor beta chain was recorded in a study of T cells in Graves' hyperthyroidism and ophthalmopathy. This clonotype was observed at least ten times. Its antigen is as yet unknown. The CDR3 sequence is 17 residues long. Losses at the gene ends were 5 bases for V and 2 bases for J; bases not matched to a gene: 9. Germline CDR1 reads SGHAT; CDR2 reads FQNNGV. TCR beta CDR3 region amplification was performed from RNA transcripts. Initially, a first-round RT-PCR of the TCR CDR3 employed the HTBI primer set. One entry per CDR3 protein results from TCRdb running MiXCR on the multiplex PCR reads. The data show roughly 560,000 distinct CDR3 sequences, approximately 15% seen once. Study observations and caveats: Blood also contained most expanded thyroid clonotypes above 0.001.

Sequencing was performed on blood. This clonotype was obtained from a woman aged 40 to 50 with Graves' ophthalmopathy. J is TRBJ2-7 and V is TRBV11-2; the match to TRBD2 covers 13 bases. The CDR3 spells CASSPLTSGRTPYEQYF. Here the CDR3 DNA reads TGTGCCAGCAGCCCCTTGACTAGCGGGAGGACTCCCTACGAGCAGTACTTC.